Below, one T cell receptor (beta chain) is given with its context. The antigen remains undetermined. CDR3 size: 15 residues. From germline, CDR1 is LGHNT and CDR2 FRNRAP. Trimming removed 2 bases from V and 5 bases from J, with 15 bases in between. Clones were read by immunoSEQ multiplex PCR, and TCRdb kept only the in-frame ones, dropping some. The sample holds tens of thousands of clones, roughly 91% seen once. This specimen comes from a study of OX40 agonist ivuxolimab in advanced cancers. Overall study: The study treated patients with ivuxolimab, an agonistic anti-OX40 (CD134) antibody. Partial responses were seen in three patients, one with hepatocellular carcinoma and two with cutaneous melanoma. Study-wide results and caveats: On average, CD8+ T cells showed a greater number of expanded clones than CD4+.

This rearrangement joins TRBV12-5 to TRBJ1-2; D is undetermined. Sequencing used CD4+ or CD8+ T cells sorted from blood, obtained in a trial of the OX40 agonist ivuxolimab. The source is an adult with an advanced solid tumor such as melanoma, head and neck, liver or kidney cancer. CDR3 residues: CASGLFRRPPYGYTF. In nucleotides, the CDR3 is TGTGCTAGTGGTTTGTTCCGCAGGCCTCCTTATGGCTACACCTTC.